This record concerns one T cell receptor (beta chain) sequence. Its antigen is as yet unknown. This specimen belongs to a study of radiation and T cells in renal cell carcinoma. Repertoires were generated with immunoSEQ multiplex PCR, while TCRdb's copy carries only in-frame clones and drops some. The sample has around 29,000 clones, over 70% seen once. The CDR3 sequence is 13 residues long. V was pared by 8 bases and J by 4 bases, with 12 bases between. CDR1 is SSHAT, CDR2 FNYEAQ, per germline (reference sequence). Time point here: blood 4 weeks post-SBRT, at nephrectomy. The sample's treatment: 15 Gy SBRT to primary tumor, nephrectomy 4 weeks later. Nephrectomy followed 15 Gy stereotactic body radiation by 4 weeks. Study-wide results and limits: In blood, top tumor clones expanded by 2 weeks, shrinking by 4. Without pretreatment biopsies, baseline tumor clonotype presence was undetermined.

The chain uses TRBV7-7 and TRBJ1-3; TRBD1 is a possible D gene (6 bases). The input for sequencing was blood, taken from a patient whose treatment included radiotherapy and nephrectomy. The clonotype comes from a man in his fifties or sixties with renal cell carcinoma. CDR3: CASGTGQGNTIYF. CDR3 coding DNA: TGTGCCAGCGGGACCGGACAGGGAAACACCATATATTTT.